These T cell receptor beta chains were read from a single sample in a study of Graves' ophthalmopathy and Graves' hyperthyroidism. TCRdb reanalysed the multiplex PCR reads using MiXCR and keeps one entry per CDR3 protein. Of about 620,000 distinct CDR3 sequences listed, 20% to 25% are singletons. The sample consisted of peripheral blood. Receptors originate from a woman between 18 and 29 years old with stable Graves' hyperthyroidism. Some clones in this sample may be carry-over from other donors' samples. Each CDR3 is given with its conserved first and last residue. A D gene is named only where the DNA matches it firmly. Rows give clone size only sometimes, using once, few, many, or a class for an expanded clone.

v_gene	d_gene	j_gene	abundance	CDR3nt	CDR3aa
TRBV12-3/TRBV12-4	NA	TRBJ1-3	many	TGTGCCAGCAGCCGGGGACGGGGAAACACCATATATTTT	CASSRGRGNTIYF
TRBV15	NA	TRBJ1-3	NA	TGTGCCACCAGCAGAGATTTAAATCTGGGCATCTCTGGAAACACCATATATTTT	CATSRDLNLGISGNTIYF
TRBV29-1	NA	TRBJ2-7	NA	TGCAGCGCCGAGGGTCCCTACGAGCAGTACTTC	CSAEGPYEQYF
TRBV2	NA	TRBJ2-4	NA	TGTGCCAGCAGTGAAGGGCAGGGGAGATGGGAGAACATTCAGTACTTC	CASSEGQGRWENIQYF
TRBV6-1	NA	TRBJ1-1	NA	TGTGCCAGCACACAGGTAAAGAACACTGAAGCTTTCTTT	CASTQVKNTEAFF
TRBV20-1	NA	TRBJ2-7	NA	TGCAGTGCTAGAAGGGTCGCCGAGCAGTACTTC	CSARRVAEQYF
TRBV12-3/TRBV12-4	NA	TRBJ2-7	many	TGTGCCAGCAGTTCTGGTGGGAACGAGCAGTACTTC	CASSSGGNEQYF
TRBV19	TRBD1	TRBJ2-5	NA	TGTGCCAGTAGTATAACCCAGGGGGCCCAGTACTTC	CASSITQGAQYF
TRBV15	NA	TRBJ2-2	NA	TGTGCCACCCGCGTGGGGGTCGGGGAGCTGTTTTTT	CATRVGVGELFF
TRBV25-1	NA	TRBJ2-5	NA	TGTGCCAGCAGTGATGATGGGGGCGGAGAGACCCAGTACTTC	CASSDDGGGETQYF
TRBV2	TRBD1	TRBJ2-4	NA	TGTGCCAGCAGCTATTATGGACAGGGGGCGCGGGACATTCAGTACTTC	CASSYYGQGARDIQYF
TRBV27	NA	TRBJ2-7	many	TGTGCCAGCAGTCCGCGGGCCACGGGCTACGAGCAGTACTTC	CASSPRATGYEQYF
TRBV12-3/TRBV12-4	TRBD2	TRBJ2-7	NA	TGTGCCAGCAGCCTTGGACTAGCGAATATCTACGAGCAGTACTTC	CASSLGLANIYEQYF
TRBV28	NA	TRBJ2-7	many	TGTGCCAGCTTGGGTCGAGGATTCTACGAGCAGTACTTC	CASLGRGFYEQYF
TRBV7-2	NA	TRBJ1-1	many	TGTGCCAGCAGCTTAGATGCGAACACTGAAGCTTTCTTT	CASSLDANTEAFF
TRBV11-2	NA	TRBJ1-2	NA	TGTGCCAGCAGCTTAGAAGGCAGCAGATCTAACTATGGCTACACCTTC	CASSLEGSRSNYGYTF
TRBV6-1	NA	TRBJ1-2	NA	TGTGCCAGCAGTGGCCCCGGTACGGGGGATCTTAACTATGGCTACACCTTC	CASSGPGTGDLNYGYTF
TRBV6-1	NA	TRBJ1-5	NA	TGTGCCAGCAGTGAACTGAGGGACCGGGCGATCAATCAGCCCCAGCATTTT	CASSELRDRAINQPQHF
TRBV20-1	NA	TRBJ1-1	many	TGCAGTGCTAGAGATCCCAGGGCTGATGAAGCTTTCTTT	CSARDPRADEAFF
TRBV18	NA	TRBJ1-1	NA	TGTGCCAGCTCTCTTGGGTCAGTATCGAACACTGAAGCTTTCTTT	CASSLGSVSNTEAFF
TRBV6-2/TRBV6-3	NA	TRBJ1-1	NA	TGTGCCAGCAGTTACTCGTATACAGGAGCTGAAGCTTTCTTT	CASSYSYTGAEAFF
TRBV12-3/TRBV12-4	NA	TRBJ2-7	NA	TGTGCCAGCAGTTGGGCAGGGTTCCTCGAGCAGTACTTC	CASSWAGFLEQYF
TRBV6-5	NA	TRBJ1-2	many	TGTGCCAGCAGTTCTAGGGACACCGAAGGAGGCTACACCTTC	CASSSRDTEGGYTF
TRBV6-2/TRBV6-3	NA	TRBJ2-7	NA	TGTGCCAGCATAGATACACCCTACTCCTACGAGCAGTACTTC	CASIDTPYSYEQYF
TRBV6-2/TRBV6-3	NA	TRBJ1-6	NA	TGTGCCAGCAGACGGGGCGACACCCTCCACTTT	CASRRGDTLHF
TRBV2	NA	TRBJ1-1	many	TGTGCCAGCAGTGGGGGGAGAGCTTTCTTT	CASSGGRAFF
TRBV7-9	NA	TRBJ2-5	NA	TGTGCCAGCAGCTCGACAGTCCAAGAGACCCAGTACTTC	CASSSTVQETQYF
TRBV6-1	NA	TRBJ1-3	NA	TGTGCCAGCAGCCTAGCTGGGGACTCTGGAAACACCATATATTTT	CASSLAGDSGNTIYF
TRBV2	NA	TRBJ2-7	many	TGTGCCAGCGGGCAGTTAACCTACGAGCAGTACTTC	CASGQLTYEQYF